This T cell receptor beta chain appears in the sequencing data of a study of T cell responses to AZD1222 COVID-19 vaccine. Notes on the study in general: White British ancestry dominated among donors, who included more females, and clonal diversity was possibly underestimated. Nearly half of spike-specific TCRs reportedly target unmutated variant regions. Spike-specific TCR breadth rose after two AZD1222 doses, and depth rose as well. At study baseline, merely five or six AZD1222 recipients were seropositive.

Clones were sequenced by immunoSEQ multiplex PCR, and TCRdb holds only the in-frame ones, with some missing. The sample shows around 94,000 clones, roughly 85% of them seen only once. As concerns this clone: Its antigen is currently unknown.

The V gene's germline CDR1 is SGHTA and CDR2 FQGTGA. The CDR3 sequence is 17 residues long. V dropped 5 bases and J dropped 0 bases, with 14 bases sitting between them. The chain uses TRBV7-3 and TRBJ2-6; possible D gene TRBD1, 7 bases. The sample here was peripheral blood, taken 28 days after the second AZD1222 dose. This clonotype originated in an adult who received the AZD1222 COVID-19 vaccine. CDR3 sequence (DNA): TGTGCCAGCAGCCCCCGACAGGGACTCTCTGGGGCCAACGTCCTGACTTTC. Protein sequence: CASSPRQGLSGANVLTF.